Listed below are T cell receptor beta chains from one sample, sequenced in a study of OX40 agonist ivuxolimab in advanced cancers. Some clones are missing from TCRdb's copy, which holds only in-frame ones; the method was immunoSEQ multiplex PCR. The data contain under 60,000 clones, 85% to 90% of them singletons. The sample here was CD4+ or CD8+ T cells sorted from blood, taken in a trial of the OX40 agonist ivuxolimab. The receptors come from an adult with an advanced solid tumor such as melanoma, head and neck, liver or kidney cancer. The CDR3 runs from the conserved cysteine through the conserved F or W. Each record gives: V gene, clone size, J gene, D gene, CDR3 DNA, CDR3 protein. A D gene is named only where the DNA matches it firmly. Only part of the rows carry a size: once, few, many, or a class if the clone is expanded.

TRBV7-8	.	TRBJ2-5	TRBD2	TGTGCCAGCAGCCCGTTTTTTGCGGGAGGGCAAGAGACCCAGTACTTC	CASSPFFAGGQETQYF
TRBV5-3	.	TRBJ2-7	.	TGTGCCAGCAGCGCTAGCTCCTACGAGCAGTACTTC	CASSASSYEQYF
TRBV11-2	.	TRBJ2-1	.	TGTGCCAGCAGCCCGGAACAGATGTACAATGAGCAGTTCTTC	CASSPEQMYNEQFF
TRBV19	few	TRBJ2-3	TRBD1	TGTGCCAGTAGTGCACCCAGGGGGCTAGCACAGCCTACGCAGTATTTT	CASSAPRGLAQPTQYF
TRBV2	.	TRBJ2-3	.	TGTGCCAGCAGTGGAGGGAGACCGAAAAGCACAGATACGCAGTATTTT	CASSGGRPKSTDTQYF
TRBV19	.	TRBJ1-1	.	TGTGCCAGTAGTATGGGGGGATCCACTGAAGCTTTCTTT	CASSMGGSTEAFF
TRBV7-9	.	TRBJ2-7	TRBD1	TGTGCCAGCAGCCCGGACAGGGCCCACGAGCAGTACTTC	CASSPDRAHEQYF
TRBV28	.	TRBJ1-3	.	TGTGCCACCAGAGAGACCTCTGGAAACACCATATATTTT	CATRETSGNTIYF
TRBV4-1	.	TRBJ2-7	.	TGCGCCAGCAGCCCCCTCGGGGGCGAGCAGTACTTC	CASSPLGGEQYF
TRBV28	.	TRBJ2-1	TRBD2	TGTGCCAGCAGCCTTGGACTAGCGGGAGATCAGTTCTTC	CASSLGLAGDQFF
TRBV9	.	TRBJ2-7	.	TGTGCCAGCAGCGCGGGGGCCTCCTCCTACGAGCAGTACTTC	CASSAGASSYEQYF
TRBV29-1	once	TRBJ2-5	TRBD2	TGCAGCGTTATTCTAGCGGGAGACTATGGAGAGACCCAGTACTTC	CSVILAGDYGETQYF
TRBV7-2	once	TRBJ2-7	TRBD2	TGTGCCAGCAGCTTAGGCGGGAGGGCCTACGAGCAGTACTTC	CASSLGGRAYEQYF
TRBV28	.	TRBJ1-1	TRBD1	TGTGCCAGCAGTTTATTATCCCCGGACAGGGGGGCTGCTGAAGCTTTCTTT	CASSLLSPDRGAAEAFF
TRBV6-6	.	TRBJ1-1	TRBD1	TGTGCCAGCAGTTGGTCGGGACAGGGGGGCACTGAAGCTTTCTTT	CASSWSGQGGTEAFF
TRBV4-1	.	TRBJ2-2	.	TGCGCCAGCAGCCAAGAATGGGCGAGGGTCACCGGGGAGCTGTTTTTT	CASSQEWARVTGELFF
TRBV28	.	TRBJ1-5	.	TGTGCCAGCACAGTTTACAGGAATCCCAGCAATCAGCCCCAGCATTTT	CASTVYRNPSNQPQHF
TRBV19	.	TRBJ1-1	TRBD1	TGTGCCAGTAGGGCCGGGACAGGGGTTGAAGCTTTCTTT	CASRAGTGVEAFF
TRBV13	.	TRBJ2-3	TRBD2	TGTGCCAGCAGCTTAGGGACTAGCGGGGACACAGATACGCAGTATTTT	CASSLGTSGDTDTQYF
TRBV4-1	few	TRBJ1-1	.	TGCGCCAGCAGCCAAGGGCCGGGGGACACTGAAGCTTTCTTT	CASSQGPGDTEAFF
TRBV6-5	.	TRBJ2-1	TRBD2	TGTGCCAGCAGTTCAGGACTAGCGGGGGATGAGCAGTTCTTC	CASSSGLAGDEQFF
TRBV9	once	TRBJ2-1	.	TGTGCCAGCAGCGTAGGATCGGCGTACAATGAGCAGTTCTTC	CASSVGSAYNEQFF
TRBV7-8	medium-sized	TRBJ2-1	.	TGTGCCAGCAGCCCCACCGTTAGCACCCAGTACCACAATGAGCAGTTCTTC	CASSPTVSTQYHNEQFF
TRBV6-6	.	TRBJ2-1	.	TGTGCCAGCAGCCCCGGGGGAGGTGAGCAGTTCTTC	CASSPGGGEQFF
TRBV7-9	.	TRBJ2-1	.	TGTGCCAGCAGCTTGACCAGCGGTTACTACAATGAGCAGTTCTTC	CASSLTSGYYNEQFF
TRBV19	.	TRBJ2-2	.	TGTGCCAGTAGTATGCGGCAGGGGAATACCGGGGAGCTGTTTTTT	CASSMRQGNTGELFF
TRBV19	.	TRBJ1-2	.	TGTGCCAGTAATCCCGACGGGTATGGCTACACCTTC	CASNPDGYGYTF
TRBV9	.	TRBJ2-6	TRBD1	TGTGCCAGCAGCGGACAGGGTCCGGGTGGGGCCAACGTCCTGACTTTC	CASSGQGPGGANVLTF
TRBV28	.	TRBJ1-2	TRBD1	TGTGCCAGCAGCAATACCGGGACAGGGCAGGACTATGGCTACACCTTC	CASSNTGTGQDYGYTF
TRBV6-1	.	TRBJ2-1	.	TGTGCCGCCGGGACACCCCTCTCCTACAATGAGCAGTTCTTC	CAAGTPLSYNEQFF
TRBV27	.	TRBJ2-2	.	TGTGCCAGCAGTAACAGCGGGGAGCTGTTTTTT	CASSNSGELFF
TRBV27	.	TRBJ1-6	.	TGTGCCAGCAGGGTGGGGGGGGTTTCACCCCTCCACTTT	CASRVGGVSPLHF
TRBV5-1	.	TRBJ2-7	.	TGCGCCAGCAGCTTGGCACCAGGGTCCTACGAGCAGTACTTC	CASSLAPGSYEQYF
TRBV4-1	.	TRBJ2-1	.	TGCGCCAGCAGCCAGGTGGGGGGGCTCGATGAGCAGTTCTTC	CASSQVGGLDEQFF
TRBV6-6	once	TRBJ2-4	TRBD2	TGTGCCACTAATCCCGGCGAGGCGGGGGGGGCTAACATTCAGTACTTC	CATNPGEAGGANIQYF
TRBV7-2	.	TRBJ2-7	.	TGTGCCAGCAGCTTCGGCAGGAGCTACGAGCAGTACTTC	CASSFGRSYEQYF
TRBV19	.	TRBJ1-5	.	TGTGCCAGTAGCCCAGGGTTGGGGACGTGGCCCCAGCATTTT	CASSPGLGTWPQHF
TRBV19	few	TRBJ2-7	TRBD1	TGTGCCAGTAGTTCGTCGACAGGGGGCTACGAGCAGTACTTC	CASSSSTGGYEQYF
TRBV19	.	TRBJ1-6	.	TGTGCCAGTAGTACCGGTGTCAGGGGAAATTCACCCCTCCACTTT	CASSTGVRGNSPLHF
TRBV7-9	.	TRBJ1-6	.	TGTGCCAGCAGCTTTGTTTTTAATTCACCCCTCCACTTT	CASSFVFNSPLHF
TRBV5-8	.	TRBJ2-4	.	TGTGCCAGCAGCTTGGTAGGTCCAGCCAAAAACATTCAGTACTTC	CASSLVGPAKNIQYF
TRBV28	.	TRBJ1-1	.	TGTGCCAGCAGTTTACGGCAGGACATGAACACTGAAGCTTTCTTT	CASSLRQDMNTEAFF
TRBV19	.	TRBJ1-5	.	TGTGCCAGTAGTATGTCATCCCGGACAGTTCACAATCAGCCCCAGCATTTT	CASSMSSRTVHNQPQHF